This TCR beta chain comes out of a study of T cells expressing NK-cell markers. About the research overall: HCMV seropositivity marked most of the eight sequenced donors; one was seronegative. Whole-study results and caveats: It remained uncertain whether the expanded NKG2C+ T cell clones were specific for HCMV antigens. In roughly six donors, dominant CD3+CD56+NKG2C+ clonotypes ranked among the top 10 CD8+ clonotypes.

TCRdb reprocessed the 5' RACE reads, keeping one entry per CDR3 protein, no DNA. This listing includes roughly 180,000 distinct CDR3 sequences. Remarks on this clonotype: Its antigen is not identified.

The germline CDR1 and CDR2 sequences are SGHRS and YFSETQ. This CDR3 has 12 amino acids. The source of this sequence is a woman aged 18-69 years in good health. Material: blood T cells: a sorted CD56 or NKG2C T cell subset, CD4+ or CD8+ T cells, or bulk PBMC T cells (not recorded which). This rearrangement joins TRBV5-1 to TRBJ1-1; TCRdb selects TRBD1, and the lack of DNA leaves this call unchecked. CDR3 sequence: CASSSGFTEAFF.